The clone carrying this T cell receptor (beta chain) was found many times. The data stem from a study of regulatory T cells in long-lasting Graves disease. Study in general: New Graves' disease cases had less than 3 months of antithyroid drugs.

There are 16 residues in the CDR3. Germline trimming cut 2 bases from V and 5 bases from J; bases unmatched to any gene: 10. CDR1 SGHTA and CDR2 FQGNSA come from the germline V gene. Regarding time point: newly diagnosed GD, antithyroid drugs for less than 3 months. Isolated PBMC RNA provided the starting material for the TCR library. Arm-PCR with iRepertoire HTBI primers amplified the CDR3 regions for these TCR beta libraries. TCRdb reanalysed the multiplex PCR reads using MiXCR and keeps one entry per CDR3 protein. The repertoire holds hundreds of thousands of distinct CDR3 sequences, with about 16% as singletons. The same sample was also used in a study of T cells in Graves' hyperthyroidism and ophthalmopathy. Per that paper: HTBI primers were used for first-round RT-PCR of the TCR CDR3. The model foresaw ophthalmopathy a median 6.5 months prior to onset.

The J gene is TRBJ1-2, the V gene TRBV7-2; 8 bases agree with TRBD1. This sequence originates from a woman aged 35 to 60 with Graves disease. This sample comprised peripheral blood mononuclear cells (PBMCs), obtained at new diagnosis, from a patient treated with antithyroid drugs. CDR3: CASSLWDRSVHYGYTF. The CDR3 nucleotides are TGTGCCAGCAGCTTATGGGACAGGTCTGTCCATTATGGCTACACCTTC.